One sample yielded the 25 T cell receptor beta chains listed below, sequenced in a study of CD8 T cells in Susac syndrome. Reverse transcription of roughly 0.45 to 1 ug RNA used random hexamers. A single record per CDR3 protein comes from TCRdb applying MiXCR to the immunoSEQ multiplex PCR reads. In the table there are 200,000 to 250,000 distinct CDR3 sequences, less than 95% of which are singletons. The sample taken for sequencing was CD4+ T cells from PBMCs. The receptors derive from a human donor with Susac syndrome.

The rearrangement joins TRBV20-1 to TRBJ1-2, with a tentative D call TRBD1 (5 bases). The germline gives CDR1 DFQATT, CDR2 SNEGSKA (reference sequence). The CDR3 loop spans 12 amino acids. CDR3 DNA sequence: TGCAGGGGGGGTGGAGGGTCTCAAGGCTACACCTTC. Amino acids: CRGGGGSQGYTF.

The V call is TRBV7-3, the J call TRBJ2-7, with D unclear. CDR3 length: 11 amino acids. Trimming removed 7 bases at V and 3 bases at J, with 7 bases between. The germline V gene encodes CDR1 SGHTA and CDR2 FQGTGA. CDR3 DNA sequence: TGTGCCAGCACCCCATGCTACGAGCAGTACTTC. Translating gives CASTPCYEQYF.

The chain is built from TRBV20-1 and TRBJ1-1; D uncertain. The V gene's germline CDR1 is DFQATT and CDR2 SNEGSKA (reference sequence). CDR3 length: 15 amino acids. Trimming removed 3 bases from V and 3 bases from J, with 17 bases in between. Here the CDR3 DNA reads TGCAGTGCTAGGGAAGGACGGCCCCGGGACACTGAAGCTTTCTTT. This gives the protein CSAREGRPRDTEAFF.

This chain uses TRBV2 with TRBJ1-6; TRBD1 matches 11 bases. The CDR3 is 14 residues long. V lost 4 bases and J lost 9; bases outside the gene matches: 2. Germline-derived CDR1 and CDR2 are SNHLY and FYNNEI. The CDR3 is CASSGDRGTSPLHF. DNA of the CDR3: TGTGCCAGCAGTGGGGACAGGGGGACTTCACCCCTCCACTTT.

V is TRBV9 and J is TRBJ1-2; TRBD1 is a possible D gene (6 bases). CDR3 length: 17 amino acids. CDR1 is SGDLS and CDR2 is YYNGEE in the germline V gene. V lost 4 bases and J lost 7, with 26 bases in between. CDR3 sequence (DNA): TGTGCCAGCAGCCCCGCGAAACCGGGGGCCCCAAGCCCTGGCTACACCTTC. Its translation is CASSPAKPGAPSPGYTF.

The chain combines TRBV5-1 with TRBJ2-7; D gene uncertain. V lost 4 bases and J 7 bases, leaving 9 bases between the germline ends. From germline, CDR1 is SGHRS and CDR2 YFSETQ. CDR3 length: 11 amino acids. Here the CDR3 reads CASSDVEEQYF. The DNA of the CDR3 is TGCGCCAGCAGCGACGTAGAAGAGCAGTACTTC.

The V gene is TRBV6-2 or TRBV6-3, the J gene TRBJ2-5, with 10 bases aligning to TRBD2. This CDR3 region has 14 residues. With V trimmed by 2 bases and J by 5 bases, 2 bases remained unmatched. Germline CDR1 reads MNHEY; CDR2 reads SVGEGT. DNA of the CDR3: TGTGCCAGCAGTTACCTAGCGGGGGTGGAGACCCAGTACTTC. It yields the protein CASSYLAGVETQYF.

This clonotype was seen once. The rearrangement joins TRBV7-8 to TRBJ2-7, with 7 bases matching TRBD1. The CDR3 spans 12 residues. The junction had 3 bases not matched to a gene; V was cut back by 1 base and J by 9 bases. CDR1 and CDR2 from the germline V gene are SGHVS and FQNEAQ. This chain's CDR3 is CASSLGQGGQYF. As DNA, the CDR3 is TGTGCCAGCAGCTTAGGACAGGGTGGGCAGTACTTC.

This clonotype has only one observation. The chain couples TRBV6-1 to TRBJ1-5; the D gene is possibly TRBD1 (5 bases). The germline V and J ends were trimmed by 3 bases and 4 bases, with 22 bases remaining between them. This CDR3 comprises 18 residues. CDR1 and CDR2 from the germline V gene are MNHNS and SASEGT. CDR3 loop: CASSELIRDRVRNQPQHF. CDR3 in DNA: TGTGCCAGCAGTGAGCTTATCCGGGACCGAGTTAGGAATCAGCCCCAGCATTTT.

The J gene is TRBJ2-7, the V gene TRBV6-5; the D is unclear. CDR1 is MNHEY, CDR2 SVGAGI, per germline. There are 12 residues in the CDR3. Trimming pared 7 bases from V and 7 bases from J, leaving 14 bases between. The DNA for the CDR3 is TGTGCCAGCATCAATACGTGGGGAGAGCAGTACTTC. Protein: CASINTWGEQYF.

J is TRBJ2-7 and V is TRBV6-2 or TRBV6-3; unclear D gene. V lost 11 bases and J lost 6, with 14 bases in between. The CDR3 covers 11 residues. The V gene's germline CDR1 is MNHEY and CDR2 SVGEGT. DNA of the CDR3: TGTGCCGGAGCCGGGCACGGCGAGCAGTACTTC. It specifies CAGAGHGEQYF.

V and J are TRBV29-1 and TRBJ1-2, with D unresolved. This CDR3 has 15 amino acids. The V gene's germline CDR1 is SQVTM and CDR2 ANQGSEA. V was pared by 6 bases and J by 3 bases, with 20 bases between. The CDR3 DNA follows: TGCAGCGTCCACCAGGACCCGACGGTCGACTATGGCTACACCTTC. It translates to CSVHQDPTVDYGYTF. Full variable domain (outside the CDR3, taken from reference TRBV29-1 and TRBJ1-2): SAVISQKPSRDICQRGTSLTIQCQVDSQVTMMFWYRQQPGQSLTLIATANQGSEATYESGFVIDKFPISRPNLTFSTLTVSNMSPEDSSIYLCSVHQDPTVDYGYTFGSGTRLTVV.

The chain employs TRBV18 and TRBJ1-2, with D maybe TRBD1 (6 bases). This CDR3 spans 13 amino acids. Looked up from germline, CDR1 is KGHSH and CDR2 is LQKENI. Trimming removed 3 bases from V and 8 bases from J, with 13 bases in between. The DNA of the CDR3 is TGTGCCAGCTCACCCTCAGGGGATAGGGGCTACACCTTC. Translating gives CASSPSGDRGYTF. The whole variable domain, remainder taken from reference TRBV18 and TRBJ1-2, is NAGVMQNPRHLVRRRGQEARLRCSPMKGHSHVYWYRQLPEEGLKFMVYLQKENIIDESGMPKERFSAEFPKEGPSILRIQQVVRGDSAAYFCASSPSGDRGYTFGSGTRLTVV.

This chain connects TRBV6-1 to TRBJ1-1; a weak D match, TRBD1 (5 bases). V lost 7 bases and J 4 bases, leaving 10 bases between the germline ends. The CDR3 loop spans 12 amino acids. CDR1 is MNHNS and CDR2 is SASEGT in the germline V gene. This CDR3 reads CASMGVATEAFF. The CDR3 region has the DNA TGTGCCAGCATGGGGGTCGCCACTGAAGCTTTCTTT.

The chain links TRBV3-1 to TRBJ2-3; D ambiguous. This CDR3 region has 15 residues. Germline V gene lookup returns CDR1 LGHDT and CDR2 YNNKEL (reference sequence). V was shortened by 1 base and J by 0 bases, with 8 bases between the two germline ends. The CDR3 sequence is CASSQGVTSTDTQYF. In DNA form, the CDR3 reads TGTGCCAGCAGCCAAGGGGTTACCAGCACAGATACGCAGTATTTT.

The chain recombines TRBV29-1 with TRBJ1-3; D is unclear. The V gene's germline CDR1 is SQVTM and CDR2 ANQGSEA. Trimming removed 7 bases at V and 6 bases at J, with 10 bases between. This CDR3 region has 11 residues. CDR3 sequence reads: CSAAELNTIYF. CDR3 sequence (DNA): TGCAGCGCCGCAGAGCTAAACACCATATATTTT.

This chain connects TRBV6-2 or TRBV6-3 to TRBJ2-1; TRBD2 matches at 10 bases. Germline V gene sequence: CDR1 MNHEY, CDR2 SVGEGT. The CDR3 runs to 15 residues. Trimming removed 5 bases from V and 5 bases from J; junction bases left unmatched: 6. Written as DNA, the CDR3 is TGTGCCAGCAGTACGGGACTAGCGCCCAACAATGAGCAGTTCTTC. Translating it yields CASSTGLAPNNEQFF.

The V call is TRBV19, the J call TRBJ2-3, with D possibly called TRBD1 or TRBD2 (6 bases each). This CDR3 contains 14 residues. V gave up 10 bases and J gave up 4 bases, with 18 bases separating them. The germline CDR1 and CDR2 sequences are LNHDA and SQIVND (reference sequence). The CDR3 region is CATSPGAWADTQYF. Written as DNA, the CDR3 is TGTGCCACATCCCCGGGGGCTTGGGCAGATACGCAGTATTTT.

J is TRBJ1-2 and V is TRBV7-2; unclear D gene. The CDR3 has 12 residues. V was pared by 1 base and J by 4 bases, with 4 bases between. Germline V gene sequence: CDR1 SGHTA, CDR2 FQGNSA. This CDR3 is CASSLDFYGYTF. CDR3 bases: TGTGCCAGCAGCTTAGATTTCTATGGCTACACCTTC.

The J gene is TRBJ2-2, the V gene TRBV19, with D possibly TRBD1 on 5 matching bases. The germline V and J ends were trimmed by 5 bases and 0 bases, with 10 bases remaining between them. The germline CDR1 and CDR2 sequences are LNHDA and SQIVND (reference sequence). The CDR3 consists of 15 residues. The CDR3 here is CASSGAKANTGELFF. The CDR3, as DNA: TGTGCCAGTAGTGGGGCCAAAGCGAACACCGGGGAGCTGTTTTTT.

V and J are TRBV20-1 and TRBJ2-5; 7 nucleotides line up with TRBD1. CDR1 is DFQATT, CDR2 SNEGSKA, per germline (reference sequence). J gave up 5 bases and V 5 bases, and 8 bases lay outside the gene matches. The CDR3 extends over 13 amino acids. CDR3 in amino acids: CSALRDRGETQYF. For the CDR3, the DNA is TGCAGTGCTCTCCGGGACAGAGGGGAGACCCAGTACTTC.

The chain carries TRBV6-5 and TRBJ1-5, with D possibly matching TRBD1 (5 bases). V lost 7 bases, J lost 7 bases, and 14 bases lay in between. The CDR3 spans 13 residues. CDR1 MNHEY and CDR2 SVGAGI come from the germline V gene. The CDR3 loop is CASTQNRGQPQHF. CDR3 DNA sequence: TGTGCCAGCACCCAAAATCGGGGGCAGCCCCAGCATTTT.

The V call is TRBV12-3 or TRBV12-4, the J call TRBJ2-3; 9 bases match TRBD1. The CDR3 loop spans 15 amino acids. J was trimmed by 6 bases and V by 2 bases; bases with no gene match: 6. CDR3 in DNA: TGTGCCAGCAGTTTAAGTGGACAGGGGATGGATACGCAGTATTTT. Amino acids: CASSLSGQGMDTQYF.

The count of this clonotype is one. The CDR3: CASSVGIEFYGYTF. The CDR3, as DNA: TGTGCCAGCAGCGTAGGAATAGAATTTTATGGCTACACCTTC. The V gene is TRBV9, the J gene TRBJ1-2, with unresolved D. Trimming took 0 bases from V and 5 from J, leaving 11 bases between them. The CDR3 runs 14 residues. Germline CDR1 is SGDLS and CDR2 is YYNGEE.

The chain joins TRBV11-2 to TRBJ2-1; TRBD1 matches 7 bases. The ends lost 0 bases at V and 8 bases at J; junction bases unmatched: 1. The CDR3 is 13 residues long. From germline, CDR1 is SGHAT and CDR2 FQNNGV. The CDR3: CASSLDQGDEQFF. In DNA, the CDR3 is TGTGCCAGCAGCTTAGACCAGGGGGATGAGCAGTTCTTC.